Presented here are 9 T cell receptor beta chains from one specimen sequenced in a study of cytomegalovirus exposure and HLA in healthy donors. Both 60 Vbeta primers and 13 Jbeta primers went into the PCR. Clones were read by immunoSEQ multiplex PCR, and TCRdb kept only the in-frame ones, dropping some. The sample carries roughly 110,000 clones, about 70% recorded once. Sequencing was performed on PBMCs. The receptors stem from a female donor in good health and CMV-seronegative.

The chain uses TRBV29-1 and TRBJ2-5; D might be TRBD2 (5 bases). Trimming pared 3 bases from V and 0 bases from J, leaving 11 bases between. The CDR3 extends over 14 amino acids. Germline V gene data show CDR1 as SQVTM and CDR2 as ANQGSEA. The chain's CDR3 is CSVEAGLYQETQYF. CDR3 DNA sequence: TGCAGCGTTGAGGCGGGTCTCTACCAAGAGACCCAGTACTTC.

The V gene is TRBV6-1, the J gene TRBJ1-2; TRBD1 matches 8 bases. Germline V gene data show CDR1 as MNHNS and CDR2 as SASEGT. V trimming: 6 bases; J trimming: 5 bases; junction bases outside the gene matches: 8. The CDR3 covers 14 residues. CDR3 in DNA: TGTGCCAGCAGGAGAGCGACAGGGGATTATGGCTACACCTTC. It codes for CASRRATGDYGYTF.

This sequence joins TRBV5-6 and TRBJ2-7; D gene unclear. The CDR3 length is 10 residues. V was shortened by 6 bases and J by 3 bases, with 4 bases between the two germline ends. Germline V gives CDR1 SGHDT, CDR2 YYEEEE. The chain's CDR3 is CASTLYEQYF. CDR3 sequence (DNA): TGTGCCAGCACCCTCTACGAGCAGTACTTC. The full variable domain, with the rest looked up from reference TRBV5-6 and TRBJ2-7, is DAGVTQSPTHLIKTRGQQVTLRCSPKSGHDTVSWYQQALGQGPQFIFQYYEEEERQRGNFPDRFSGHQFPNYSSELNVNALLLGDSALYLCASTLYEQYFGPGTRLTVT.

The CDR3 region has the DNA TGTGCCAGTAGTATATCGGCTCAGGTTTTTGGTGAGCAGTTCTTC. This sequence encodes CASSISAQVFGEQFF. The chain joins TRBV19 to TRBJ2-1; D remains ambiguous. V lost 2 bases to trimming and J lost 9 bases, with 17 bases between them. The CDR3 loop spans 15 amino acids. Germline CDR1 reads LNHDA; CDR2 reads SQIVND (reference sequence).

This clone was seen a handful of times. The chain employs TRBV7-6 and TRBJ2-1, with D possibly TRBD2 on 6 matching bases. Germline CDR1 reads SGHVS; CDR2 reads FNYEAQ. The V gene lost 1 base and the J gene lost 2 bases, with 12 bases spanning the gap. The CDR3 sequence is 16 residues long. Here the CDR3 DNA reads TGTGCCAGCAGCTTAGTCGGGAGTTCAGCCTACAATGAGCAGTTCTTC. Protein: CASSLVGSSAYNEQFF.

CDR3 sequence reads: CASSLRQGPGGEAFF. The DNA for the CDR3 is TGCGCCAGCAGCCTTCGACAGGGGCCAGGGGGTGAAGCTTTCTTT. The chain combines TRBV4-1 with TRBJ1-1, with 8 bases matching TRBD1. V was pared by 4 bases and J by 7 bases, with 11 bases of the junction left unmatched. This CDR3 is built from 15 residues. Germline V CDR1 and CDR2: MGHRA, YSYEKL.

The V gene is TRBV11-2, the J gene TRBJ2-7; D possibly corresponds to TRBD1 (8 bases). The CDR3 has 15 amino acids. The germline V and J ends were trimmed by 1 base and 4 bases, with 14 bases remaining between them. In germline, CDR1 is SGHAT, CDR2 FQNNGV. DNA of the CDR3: TGTGCCAGCAGCTTAGTAACAGGGGGGGCTTACGAGCAGTACTTC. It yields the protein CASSLVTGGAYEQYF.

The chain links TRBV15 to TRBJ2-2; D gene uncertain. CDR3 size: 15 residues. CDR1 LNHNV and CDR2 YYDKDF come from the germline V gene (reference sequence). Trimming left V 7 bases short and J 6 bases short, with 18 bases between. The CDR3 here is CATTTDDTGPGELFF. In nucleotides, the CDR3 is TGTGCCACCACGACCGACGACACCGGTCCCGGGGAGCTGTTTTTT.

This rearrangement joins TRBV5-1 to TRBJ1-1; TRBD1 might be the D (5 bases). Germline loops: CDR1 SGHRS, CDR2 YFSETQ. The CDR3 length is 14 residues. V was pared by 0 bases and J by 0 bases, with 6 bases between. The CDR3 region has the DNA TGCGCCAGCAGCTTGGGGGGGGTGAACACTGAAGCTTTCTTT. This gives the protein CASSLGGVNTEAFF.